The 18 T cell receptor beta chains reported below all come from one sample, sequenced in a study of blood T cell repertoires in COVID-19. Produced via immunoSEQ multiplex PCR; TCRdb's table is partial and in-frame only. Here the sample spans around 270,000 clones, 70% to 85% being singletons. Sequenced sample: peripheral blood. The source of these receptors is a human donor with COVID-19, enrolled during active disease. The donor label of this sample is uncertain.

V and J are TRBV6-5 and TRBJ1-3; 7 bases agree with TRBD1. CDR1 MNHEY and CDR2 SVGAGI come from the germline V gene. The CDR3 spans 15 residues. V lost 2 bases, J lost 0 bases, and 1 base stayed unmatched. The CDR3: CASSYDRVSGNTIYF. CDR3 coding DNA: TGTGCCAGCAGTTACGACAGGGTCTCTGGAAACACCATATATTTT.

The count of this clone is one. V and J are TRBV11-3 and TRBJ2-7; 9 positions agree with TRBD1. With V trimmed by 5 bases and J by 4 bases, 15 bases remained unmatched. The CDR3 extends over 17 amino acids. The germline gives CDR1 SGHNT, CDR2 YENEEA. The CDR3 nucleotides are TGTGCCAGCAGCCCCCAAAAACCCGGGACAGGGATTTACGAGCAGTACTTC. Its translation: CASSPQKPGTGIYEQYF.

The chain uses TRBV7-8 and TRBJ1-1; D is undetermined. CDR3 length: 15 residues. CDR1 is SGHVS and CDR2 is FQNEAQ in the germline V gene. V was pared by 1 base and J by 5 bases, with 14 bases between. DNA of the CDR3: TGTGCCAGCAGCTTAGAGTGGCGGGGTGGTACTGAAGCTTTCTTT. This gives the protein CASSLEWRGGTEAFF.

The CDR3 DNA follows: TGTGCCAGCTCGTCTAGCCGGGCCGGGGAGCTGTTTTTT. It codes for CASSSSRAGELFF. The rearrangement joins TRBV6-5 to TRBJ2-2; TRBD2 is a possible D gene (5 bases). Trimming left V 8 bases short and J 6 bases short, with 13 bases between. The germline gives CDR1 MNHEY, CDR2 SVGAGI. CDR3 length: 13 amino acids.

The chain is built from TRBV30 and TRBJ2-7; D gene uncertain. Per the germline V gene, CDR1 is GTSNPN and CDR2 is SVGIG (reference sequence). This CDR3 has 11 residues. Trimming took off 5 bases at V and 4 bases at J, with 9 bases between the two ends. The chain's CDR3 is CAWAGQYEQYF. The CDR3 DNA is TGTGCCTGGGCTGGGCAGTACGAGCAGTACTTC. The full variable domain, completed using reference TRBV30 and TRBJ2-7, is SQTIHQWPATLVQPVGSPLSLECTVEGTSNPNLYWYRQAAGRGLQLLFYSVGIGQISSEVPQNLSASRPQDRQFILSSKKLLLSDSGFYLCAWAGQYEQYFGPGTRLTVT.

The chain combines TRBV7-2 with TRBJ2-2, with 8 positions matching TRBD2. Germline V CDR1 and CDR2: SGHTA, FQGNSA. The J segment lost 6 bases and the V segment lost 5 bases, leaving 14 bases of the junction unmatched. This CDR3 has 17 amino acids. CDR3 protein: CASSQSIAGPSPGELFF. Written as DNA, the CDR3 is TGTGCCAGCAGCCAATCGATAGCGGGACCGTCTCCCGGGGAGCTGTTTTTT.

The rearrangement uses TRBV5-1 and TRBJ1-1; D call uncertain. CDR1 SGHRS and CDR2 YFSETQ come from the germline V gene. The CDR3 runs 17 residues. Trimming removed 0 bases at V and 6 bases at J, with 21 bases between. The CDR3 reads CASSLGAGLVAGSEAFF. CDR3 sequence (DNA): TGCGCCAGCAGCTTGGGGGCGGGATTGGTTGCTGGGTCTGAAGCTTTCTTT.

The V gene is TRBV7-2, the J gene TRBJ1-5, with D possibly matching TRBD1 (6 bases). The germline V gene has CDR1 SGHTA and CDR2 FQGNSA. The CDR3 has 14 residues. V lost 2 bases and J 6 bases, leaving 11 bases between the germline ends. The CDR3 DNA reads TGTGCCAGCAGCTTACGGGGGGCAGGTCAGCCCCAGCATTTT. The encoded protein is CASSLRGAGQPQHF.

The J gene is TRBJ1-1, the V gene TRBV6-2 or TRBV6-3; D unclear. Germline-derived CDR1 and CDR2 are MNHEY and SVGEGT. The CDR3 runs to 12 residues. Trimming removed 6 bases at V and 3 bases at J, with 8 bases between. Here the CDR3 reads CASSERYTEAFF. For the CDR3, the DNA is TGTGCCAGCAGCGAGAGGTACACTGAAGCTTTCTTT.

The CDR3 is CATSSSRLTGSPLHF. CDR3 coding DNA: TGTGCCACCAGCAGCAGTCGGTTAACGGGTTCACCCCTCCACTTT. The V gene is TRBV15, the J gene TRBJ1-6; no clear D gene. CDR1 and CDR2 from the germline V gene are LNHNV and YYDKDF (reference sequence). This CDR3 contains 15 residues. V was shortened by 3 bases and J by 9 bases, with 15 bases between the two germline ends. The full variable domain, completed using reference TRBV15 and TRBJ1-6, is DAMVIQNPRYQVTQFGKPVTLSCSQTLNHNVMYWYQQKSSQAPKLLFHYYDKDFNNEADTPDNFQSRRPNTSFCFLDIRSPGLGDTAMYLCATSSSRLTGSPLHFGNGTRLTVT.

The rearrangement uses TRBV28 and TRBJ2-5, with D possibly matching TRBD1 (5 bases). The germline V gene encodes CDR1 MDHEN and CDR2 SYDVKM. V was shortened by 3 bases and J by 1 base, with 12 bases between the two germline ends. The CDR3 runs to 15 residues. CDR3 in DNA: TGTGCCAGCAGTTTTTTCAGGGTAACCCAAGAGACCCAGTACTTC. Protein product: CASSFFRVTQETQYF.

The CDR3 region has the DNA TGTGCCAGCAGCAACCGCGGGACAGTCTCCTACGAGCAGTACTTC. Its protein is CASSNRGTVSYEQYF. The chain links TRBV5-6 to TRBJ2-7, with TRBD1 as a possible D gene (7 bases). Germline lookup yields CDR1 SGHDT and CDR2 YYEEEE. This CDR3 is built from 15 residues. The V end was cut by 4 bases, the J end by 0 bases, with 14 bases between.

This clone was recorded once. Here the CDR3 DNA reads TGTGCCTGGAGTTGGGGCGCCCAGCCTAATCAGCCCCAGCATTTT. Residues: CAWSWGAQPNQPQHF. The chain is built from TRBV30 and TRBJ1-5; perhaps TRBD1 as D (5 bases). Germline CDR1 and CDR2: GTSNPN and SVGIG (reference sequence). V was trimmed by 2 bases and J by 4 bases, leaving 15 bases between them. The CDR3 spans 15 residues.

The chain uses TRBV30 and TRBJ2-5, with TRBD2 as a possible D gene (6 bases). The CDR3 is 14 residues long. The germline V gene encodes CDR1 GTSNPN and CDR2 SVGIG (reference sequence). V gave up 2 bases and J gave up 5 bases, with 15 bases separating them. The CDR3 region is CAWSQLAQSETQYF. CDR3 nucleotides: TGTGCCTGGAGTCAACTAGCTCAGTCCGAGACCCAGTACTTC.

The V and J genes are TRBV6-6 and TRBJ1-6; D gene uncertain. V lost 6 bases and J lost 6, with 15 bases in between. Germline CDR1 is MNHNY and CDR2 is SVGAGI (reference sequence). The CDR3 totals 15 residues. CDR3 region: CASSNAGLANSPLHF. The CDR3 DNA sequence: TGTGCCAGCAGCAACGCGGGCCTGGCTAATTCACCCCTCCACTTT.

The chain combines TRBV4-3 with TRBJ1-2, with D tentatively TRBD1 (5 bases). Trimming took off 4 bases at V and 4 bases at J, with 16 bases between the two ends. Germline values: CDR1 LGHNA, CDR2 YSLEER. This CDR3 is 15 amino acids long. CDR3 sequence reads: CASSPDLQGSYGYTF. CDR3 in DNA: TGCGCCAGCAGCCCCGATCTCCAGGGATCCTATGGCTACACCTTC.

The V call is TRBV20-1, the J call TRBJ2-1, with D possibly TRBD2 on 6 matching bases. In germline, CDR1 is DFQATT, CDR2 SNEGSKA (reference sequence). The CDR3 consists of 17 residues. V was trimmed by 3 bases and J by 6 bases, leaving 24 bases between them. CDR3 nucleotides: TGCAGTGCTAGTCCCACCCGTGGGGGACTCATAGCCAATGAGCAGTTCTTC. Its translation: CSASPTRGGLIANEQFF.

The chain has TRBV6-5 and TRBJ1-3, with D unclear. Germline CDR1 reads MNHEY; CDR2 reads SVGAGI. Trimming left V 8 bases short and J 8 bases short, with 10 bases between. The CDR3 consists of 11 residues. The CDR3 loop is CASGPGDTIYF. The DNA of the CDR3 is TGTGCCAGCGGTCCGGGTGACACCATATATTTT.